These T cell receptor beta chains were read from a single sample in a study of cytomegalovirus exposure and HLA in healthy donors. The table came from immunoSEQ multiplex PCR; TCRdb's copy has only in-frame clones and leaves some out. The sample has 150,000 or so clones; about 80% are singletons. The sample was PBMCs. Receptor source: a man aged 35 to 55 in good health and CMV-seropositive. Each CDR3 is given without its conserved first and last residue.

j_call,v_call,cdr3_aa
TRBJ2-2,TRBV29-1,SVEGTSGSGELF
TRBJ2-2,TRBV19,ATSGRGFQELF
TRBJ2-5,TRBV2,ASSVDRGEETQY
TRBJ2-3,TRBV5-1,ASSFAGQTDTQY
TRBJ2-3,TRBV11-3,ASSPGRGRDSDTQY
TRBJ2-7,TRBV5-4,ASSFGLAGGFYEQY
TRBJ2-7,TRBV6-1,ASLQGSGEQY
TRBJ2-7,TRBV5-1,ASSVDRSYEQY
TRBJ1-2,TRBV15,ATSRTGEMYYGYT
TRBJ2-7,TRBV6-1,ASSALESSGRRYEQY
TRBJ2-1,TRBV7-3,ASSPQPLAGGAYNEQF
TRBJ2-3,TRBV4-1,ASSQENREISADTQY
TRBJ2-7,TRBV28,ASSSGQGAFPH
TRBJ2-6,TRBV4-1,ASSQRTGTGDFGANGLT
TRBJ2-1,TRBV5-1,ASSLRAAGGDNEQF
TRBJ1-1,TRBV4-3,ASSHQGTEAF
TRBJ1-5,TRBV19,ASSITVQGQPQH
TRBJ1-1,TRBV5-8,ASSFHRNTEAF
TRBJ1-5,TRBV18,ASSDDRVGQPQH
TRBJ2-7,TRBV5-4,ASSSTSAGEQY
TRBJ1-1,TRBV2,ASGGGGVNTEAF
TRBJ1-2,TRBV5-1,ASSVAQIDRGDGYT
TRBJ1-5,TRBV19,ASRARQGGNQPQH
TRBJ2-7,TRBV27,ASRGGHGTYEQY
TRBJ2-2,TRBV18,ASSPFQDTGELF